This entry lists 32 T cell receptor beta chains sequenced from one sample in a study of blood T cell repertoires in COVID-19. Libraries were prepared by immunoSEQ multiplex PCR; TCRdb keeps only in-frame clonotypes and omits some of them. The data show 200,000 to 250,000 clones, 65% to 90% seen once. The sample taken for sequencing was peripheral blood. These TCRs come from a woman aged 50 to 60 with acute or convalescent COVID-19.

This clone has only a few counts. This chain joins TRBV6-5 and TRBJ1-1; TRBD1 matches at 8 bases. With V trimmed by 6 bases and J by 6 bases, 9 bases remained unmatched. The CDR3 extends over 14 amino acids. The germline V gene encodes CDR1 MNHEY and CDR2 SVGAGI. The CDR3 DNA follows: TGTGCCAGCAGGGCGACAGGGGTCTCGGCTGAAGCTTTCTTT. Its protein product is CASRATGVSAEAFF.

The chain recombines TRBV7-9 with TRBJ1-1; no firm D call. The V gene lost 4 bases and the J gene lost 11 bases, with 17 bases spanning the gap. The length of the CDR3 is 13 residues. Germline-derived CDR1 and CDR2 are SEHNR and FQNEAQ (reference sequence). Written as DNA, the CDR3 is TGTGCCAGCAGCTACCCGCCTTCCTTGGCCGCTTTCTTT. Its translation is CASSYPPSLAAFF.

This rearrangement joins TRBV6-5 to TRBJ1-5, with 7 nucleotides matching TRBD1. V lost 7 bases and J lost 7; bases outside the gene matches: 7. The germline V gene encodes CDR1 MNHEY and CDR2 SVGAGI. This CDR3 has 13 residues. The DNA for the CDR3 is TGTGCCAGCAACTACAGGGGAGGCCAGCCCCAGCATTTT. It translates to CASNYRGGQPQHF.

Here the CDR3 DNA reads TGTGCCAGCAGCTTAGTCCTAGCGGGCGCAACCAAGGACACCGGGGAGCTGTTTTTT. It specifies CASSLVLAGATKDTGELFF. The chain recombines TRBV7-2 with TRBJ2-2, with 8 bases matching TRBD2. V lost 1 base, J lost 3 bases, and 13 bases stayed unmatched. Germline V gene sequence: CDR1 SGHTA, CDR2 FQGNSA. CDR3 length: 19 amino acids.

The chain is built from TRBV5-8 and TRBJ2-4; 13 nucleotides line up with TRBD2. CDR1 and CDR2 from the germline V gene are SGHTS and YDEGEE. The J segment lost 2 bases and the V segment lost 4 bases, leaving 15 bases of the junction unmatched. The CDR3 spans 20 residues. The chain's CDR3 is CASSKGLAGATTLPKNIQYF. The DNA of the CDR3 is TGTGCCAGCAGCAAAGGACTAGCGGGGGCCACTACCCTTCCCAAAAACATTCAGTACTTC. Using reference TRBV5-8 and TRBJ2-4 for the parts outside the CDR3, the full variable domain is EAGVTQSPTHLIKTRGQQATLRCSPISGHTSVYWYQQALGLGLQFLLWYDEGEERNRGNFPPRFSGRQFPNYSSELNVNALELEDSALYLCASSKGLAGATTLPKNIQYFGAGTRLSVL.

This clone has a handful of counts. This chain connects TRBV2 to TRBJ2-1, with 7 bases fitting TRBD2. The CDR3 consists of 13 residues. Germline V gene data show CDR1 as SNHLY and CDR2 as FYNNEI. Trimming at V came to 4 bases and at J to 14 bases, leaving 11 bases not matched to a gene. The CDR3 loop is CASSVLEGSGEFF. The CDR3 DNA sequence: TGTGCCAGCAGTGTTCTGGAGGGCAGCGGGGAGTTCTTC.

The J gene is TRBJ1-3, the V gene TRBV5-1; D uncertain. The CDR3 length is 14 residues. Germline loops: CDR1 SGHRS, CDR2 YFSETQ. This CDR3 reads CVRKVGSSGNTIYF. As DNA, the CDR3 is TGCGTCAGAAAAGTCGGGAGCTCTGGAAACACCATATATTTT.

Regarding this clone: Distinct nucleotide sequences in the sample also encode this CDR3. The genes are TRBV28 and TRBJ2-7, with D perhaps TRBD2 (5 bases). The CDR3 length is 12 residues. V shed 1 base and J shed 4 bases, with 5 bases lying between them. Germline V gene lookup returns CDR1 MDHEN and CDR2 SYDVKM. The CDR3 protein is CASSLSGYEQYF. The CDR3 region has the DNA TGTGCCAGCAGTTTATCGGGGTACGAGCAGTACTTC. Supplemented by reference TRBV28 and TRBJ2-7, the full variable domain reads DVKVTQSSRYLVKRTGEKVFLECVQDMDHENMFWYRQDPGLGLRLIYFSYDVKMKEKGDIPEGYSVSREKKERFSLILESASTNQTSMYLCASSLSGYEQYFGPGTRLTVT.

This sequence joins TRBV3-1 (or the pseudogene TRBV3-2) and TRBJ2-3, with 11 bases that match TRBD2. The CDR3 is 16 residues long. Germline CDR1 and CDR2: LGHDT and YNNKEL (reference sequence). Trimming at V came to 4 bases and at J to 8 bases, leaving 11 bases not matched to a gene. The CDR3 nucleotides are TGTGCCAGCAGCCGAGTGGCCGGGACTAGCGGTCCTACGCAGTATTTT. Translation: CASSRVAGTSGPTQYF.

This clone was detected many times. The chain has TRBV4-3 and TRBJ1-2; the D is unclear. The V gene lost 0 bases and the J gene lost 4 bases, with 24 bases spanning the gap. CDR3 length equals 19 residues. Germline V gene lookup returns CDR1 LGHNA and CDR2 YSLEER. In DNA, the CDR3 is TGCGCCAGCAGCCAAGACCAAAACTGGTACAGCCTCCCCTCCTATGGCTACACCTTC. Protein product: CASSQDQNWYSLPSYGYTF.

CDR3 sequence (DNA): TGTGCCAGTAGTACCAGCTCTGGGGCCAACGTCCTGACTTTC. It translates to CASSTSSGANVLTF. This chain connects TRBV19 to TRBJ2-6; D uncertain. V dropped 4 bases and J dropped 0 bases, with 4 bases sitting between them. The CDR3 is 14 amino acids. CDR1 LNHDA and CDR2 SQIVND come from the germline V gene (reference sequence).

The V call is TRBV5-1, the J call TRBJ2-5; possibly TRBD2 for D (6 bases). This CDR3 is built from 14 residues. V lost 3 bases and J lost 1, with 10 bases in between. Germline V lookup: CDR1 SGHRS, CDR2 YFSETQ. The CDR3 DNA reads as TGCGCCAGCAGCTACGGGACTCTCCAAGAGACCCAGTACTTC. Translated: CASSYGTLQETQYF.

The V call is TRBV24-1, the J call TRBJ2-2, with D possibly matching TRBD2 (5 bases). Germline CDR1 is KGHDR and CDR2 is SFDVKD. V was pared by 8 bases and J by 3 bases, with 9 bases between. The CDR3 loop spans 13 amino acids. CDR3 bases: TGTGCCACCAATTACGGGGACACCGGGGAGCTGTTTTTT. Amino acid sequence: CATNYGDTGELFF.

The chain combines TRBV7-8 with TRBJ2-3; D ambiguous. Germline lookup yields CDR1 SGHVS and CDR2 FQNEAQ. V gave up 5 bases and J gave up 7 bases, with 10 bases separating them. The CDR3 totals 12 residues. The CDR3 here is CASSPPYNTQYF. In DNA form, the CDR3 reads TGTGCCAGCAGCCCTCCCTATAATACGCAGTATTTT. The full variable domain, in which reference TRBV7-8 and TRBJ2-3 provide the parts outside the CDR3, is GAGVSQSPRYKVAKRGQDVALRCDPISGHVSLFWYQQALGQGPEFLTYFQNEAQLDKSGLPSDRFFAERPEGSVSTLKIQRTQQEDSAVYLCASSPPYNTQYFGPGTRLTVL.

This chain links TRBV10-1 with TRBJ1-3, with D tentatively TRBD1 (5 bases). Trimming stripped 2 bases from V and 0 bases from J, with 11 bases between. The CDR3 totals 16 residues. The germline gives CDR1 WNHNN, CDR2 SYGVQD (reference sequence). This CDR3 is CASSEARDSSGNTIYF. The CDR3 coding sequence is TGCGCCAGCAGTGAGGCCAGGGACTCCTCTGGAAACACCATATATTTT.

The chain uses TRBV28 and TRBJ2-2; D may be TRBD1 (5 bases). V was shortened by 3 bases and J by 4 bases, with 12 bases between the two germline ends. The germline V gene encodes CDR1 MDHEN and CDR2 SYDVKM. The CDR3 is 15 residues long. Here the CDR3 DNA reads TGTGCCAGCAGTTTCTGGCAGGGCAGCACCGGGGAGCTGTTTTTT. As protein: CASSFWQGSTGELFF.

Written as DNA, the CDR3 is TGTGCCACCGCCCCGGGTGGGGGCGTGGGTAACTATGGCTACACCTTC. Translation: CATAPGGGVGNYGYTF. The chain uses TRBV3-1 (or the pseudogene TRBV3-2) and TRBJ1-2, with TRBD1 as a possible D gene (6 bases). V was pared by 10 bases and J by 1 base, with 22 bases between. The length of the CDR3 is 16 residues. The V gene's germline CDR1 is LGHDT and CDR2 YNNKEL (reference sequence).

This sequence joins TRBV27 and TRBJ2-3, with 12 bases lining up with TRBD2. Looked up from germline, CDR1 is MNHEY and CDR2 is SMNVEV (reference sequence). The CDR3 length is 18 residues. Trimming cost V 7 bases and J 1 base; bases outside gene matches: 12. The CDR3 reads CASIPDGLAGLGTDTQYF. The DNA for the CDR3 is TGTGCCAGCATCCCTGATGGACTAGCGGGACTGGGCACAGATACGCAGTATTTT.

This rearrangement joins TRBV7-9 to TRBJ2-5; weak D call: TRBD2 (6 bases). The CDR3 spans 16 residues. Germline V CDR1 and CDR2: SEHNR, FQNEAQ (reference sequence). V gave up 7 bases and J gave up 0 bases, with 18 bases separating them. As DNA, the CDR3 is TGTGCCAGCAACCCCCTGGAGGGAGTGTACCAAGAGACCCAGTACTTC. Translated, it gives CASNPLEGVYQETQYF.

The chain's CDR3 is CASSQAEGVYGYTF. The CDR3 DNA reads TGTGCCAGCAGCCAAGCCGAGGGCGTCTATGGCTACACCTTC. The rearrangement joins TRBV4-2 to TRBJ1-2; D gene unclear. Germline V CDR1 and CDR2: LGHNA, YNFKEQ. V was cut by 1 base and J by 4 bases, with 10 bases left in between. This CDR3 has 14 amino acids.

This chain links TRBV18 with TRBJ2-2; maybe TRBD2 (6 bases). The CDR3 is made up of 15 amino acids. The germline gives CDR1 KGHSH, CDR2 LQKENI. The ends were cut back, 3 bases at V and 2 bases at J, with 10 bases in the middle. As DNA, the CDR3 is TGTGCCAGCTCACCCCCGGGAGTCAACACCGGGGAGCTGTTTTTT. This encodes CASSPPGVNTGELFF.

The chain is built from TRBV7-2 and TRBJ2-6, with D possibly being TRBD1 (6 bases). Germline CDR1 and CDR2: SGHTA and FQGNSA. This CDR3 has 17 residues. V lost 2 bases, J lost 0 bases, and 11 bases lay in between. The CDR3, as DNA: TGTGCCAGCAGCTTACGAGGACAGCTCTCTGGGGCCAACGTCCTGACTTTC. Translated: CASSLRGQLSGANVLTF.

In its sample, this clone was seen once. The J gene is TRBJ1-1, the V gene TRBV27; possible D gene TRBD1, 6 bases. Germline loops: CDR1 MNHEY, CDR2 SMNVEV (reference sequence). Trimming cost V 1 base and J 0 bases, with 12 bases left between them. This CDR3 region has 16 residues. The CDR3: CASSLWGGIMNTEAFF. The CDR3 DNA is TGTGCCAGCAGTTTATGGGGGGGCATTATGAACACTGAAGCTTTCTTT.

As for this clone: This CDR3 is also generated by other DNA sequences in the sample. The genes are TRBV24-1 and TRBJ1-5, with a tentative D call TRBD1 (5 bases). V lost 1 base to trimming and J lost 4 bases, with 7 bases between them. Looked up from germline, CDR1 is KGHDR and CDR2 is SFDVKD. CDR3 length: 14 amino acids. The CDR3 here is CATSDFGGNQPQHF. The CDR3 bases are TGTGCCACCAGTGATTTTGGGGGGAATCAGCCCCAGCATTTT.

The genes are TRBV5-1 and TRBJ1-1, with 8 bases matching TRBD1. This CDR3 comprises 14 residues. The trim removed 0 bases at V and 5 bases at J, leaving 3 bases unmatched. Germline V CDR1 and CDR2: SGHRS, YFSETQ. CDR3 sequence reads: CASSLAGGRTEAFF. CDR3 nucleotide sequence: TGCGCCAGCAGCTTGGCAGGGGGCAGGACTGAAGCTTTCTTT.

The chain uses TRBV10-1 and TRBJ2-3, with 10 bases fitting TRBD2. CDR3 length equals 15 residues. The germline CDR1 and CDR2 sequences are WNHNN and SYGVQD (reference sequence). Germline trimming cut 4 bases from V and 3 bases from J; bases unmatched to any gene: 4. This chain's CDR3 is CASSVLAGLTDTQYF. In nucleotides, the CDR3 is TGCGCCAGCAGTGTACTAGCGGGACTGACAGATACGCAGTATTTT.

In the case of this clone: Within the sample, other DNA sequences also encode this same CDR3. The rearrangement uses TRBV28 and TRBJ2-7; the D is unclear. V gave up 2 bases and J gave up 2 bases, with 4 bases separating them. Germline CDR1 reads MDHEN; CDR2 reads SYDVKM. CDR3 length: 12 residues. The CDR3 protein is CASSLTAYEQYF. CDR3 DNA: TGTGCCAGCAGTTTAACAGCCTACGAGCAGTACTTC.

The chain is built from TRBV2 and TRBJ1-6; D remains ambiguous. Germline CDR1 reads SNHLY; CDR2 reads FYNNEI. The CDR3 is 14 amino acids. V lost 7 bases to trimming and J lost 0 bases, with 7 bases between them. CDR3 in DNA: TGTGCCAGCACCGGTGGCTCCTATAATTCACCCCTCCACTTT. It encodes CASTGGSYNSPLHF.

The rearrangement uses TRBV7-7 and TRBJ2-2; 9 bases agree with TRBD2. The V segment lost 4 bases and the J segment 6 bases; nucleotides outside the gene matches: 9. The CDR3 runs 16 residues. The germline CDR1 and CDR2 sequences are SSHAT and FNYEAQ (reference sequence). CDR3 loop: CASSSVAGAGSGELFF. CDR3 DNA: TGTGCCAGCAGCTCAGTAGCGGGAGCGGGCTCCGGGGAGCTGTTTTTT.

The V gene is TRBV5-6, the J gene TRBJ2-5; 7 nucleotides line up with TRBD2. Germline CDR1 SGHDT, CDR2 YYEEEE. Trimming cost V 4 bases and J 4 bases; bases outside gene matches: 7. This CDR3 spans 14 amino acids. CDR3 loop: CASSLGTGGETQYF. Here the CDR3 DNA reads TGTGCCAGCAGCCTGGGGACGGGAGGAGAGACCCAGTACTTC.

The CDR3 DNA is TGTGCCAGCAGCTTACGGGATCAGCCCCAGCATTTT. Its protein product is CASSLRDQPQHF. The chain carries TRBV7-9 and TRBJ1-5; D unclear. The CDR3 covers 12 residues. The V end was cut by 2 bases, the J end by 5 bases, with 4 bases between. CDR1 SEHNR and CDR2 FQNEAQ come from the germline V gene (reference sequence).

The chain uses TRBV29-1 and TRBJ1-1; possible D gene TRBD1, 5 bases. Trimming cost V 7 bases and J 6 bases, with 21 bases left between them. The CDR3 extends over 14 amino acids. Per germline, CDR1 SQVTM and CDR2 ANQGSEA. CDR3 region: CSAPGAVNGAEAFF. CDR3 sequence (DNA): TGCAGCGCCCCTGGGGCAGTTAATGGGGCTGAAGCTTTCTTT.